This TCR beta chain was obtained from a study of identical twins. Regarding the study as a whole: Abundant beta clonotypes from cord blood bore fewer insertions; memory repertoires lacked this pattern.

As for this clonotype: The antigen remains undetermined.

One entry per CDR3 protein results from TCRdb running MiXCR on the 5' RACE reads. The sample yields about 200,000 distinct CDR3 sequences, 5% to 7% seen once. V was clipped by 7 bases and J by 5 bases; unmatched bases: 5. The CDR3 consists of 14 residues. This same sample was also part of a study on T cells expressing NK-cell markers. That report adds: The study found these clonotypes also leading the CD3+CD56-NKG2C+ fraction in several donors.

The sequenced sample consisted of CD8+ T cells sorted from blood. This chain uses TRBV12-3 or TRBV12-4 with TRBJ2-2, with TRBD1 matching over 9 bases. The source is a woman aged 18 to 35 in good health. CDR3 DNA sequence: TGTGCCAGCAATTCGGACAGGGGTACCGGGGAGCTGTTTTTT. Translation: CASNSDRGTGELFF.